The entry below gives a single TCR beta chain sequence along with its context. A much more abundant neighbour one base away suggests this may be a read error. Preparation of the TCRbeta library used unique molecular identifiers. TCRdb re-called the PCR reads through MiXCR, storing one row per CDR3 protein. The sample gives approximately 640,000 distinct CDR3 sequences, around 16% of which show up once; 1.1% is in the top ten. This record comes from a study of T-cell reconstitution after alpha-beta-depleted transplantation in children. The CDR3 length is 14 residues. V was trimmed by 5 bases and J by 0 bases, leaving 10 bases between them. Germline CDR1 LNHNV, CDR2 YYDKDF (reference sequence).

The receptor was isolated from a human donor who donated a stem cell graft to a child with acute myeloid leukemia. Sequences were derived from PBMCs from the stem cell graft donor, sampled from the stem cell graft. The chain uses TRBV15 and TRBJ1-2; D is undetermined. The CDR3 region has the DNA TGTGCCACCAGCTTAACGGGAGCTAACTATGGCTACACCTTC. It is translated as CATSLTGANYGYTF. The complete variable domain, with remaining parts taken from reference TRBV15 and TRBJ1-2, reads DAMVIQNPRYQVTQFGKPVTLSCSQTLNHNVMYWYQQKSSQAPKLLFHYYDKDFNNEADTPDNFQSRRPNTSFCFLDIRSPGLGDTAMYLCATSLTGANYGYTFGSGTRLTVV.